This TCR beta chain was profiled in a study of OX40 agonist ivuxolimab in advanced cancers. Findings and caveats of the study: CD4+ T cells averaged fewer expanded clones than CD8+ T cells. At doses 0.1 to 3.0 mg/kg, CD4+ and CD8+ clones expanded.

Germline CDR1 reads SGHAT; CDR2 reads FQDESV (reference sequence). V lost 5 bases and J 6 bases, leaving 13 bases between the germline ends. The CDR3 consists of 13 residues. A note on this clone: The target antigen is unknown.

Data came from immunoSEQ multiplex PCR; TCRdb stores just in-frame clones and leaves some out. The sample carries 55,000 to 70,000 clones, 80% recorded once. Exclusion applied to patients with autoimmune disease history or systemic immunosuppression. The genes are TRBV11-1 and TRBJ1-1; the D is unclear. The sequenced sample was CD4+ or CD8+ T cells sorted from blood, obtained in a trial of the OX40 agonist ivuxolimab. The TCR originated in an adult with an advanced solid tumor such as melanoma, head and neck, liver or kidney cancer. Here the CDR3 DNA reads TGTGCCAGCAGCCCCCTCCCATGGGCTGAAGCTTTCTTT. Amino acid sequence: CASSPLPWAEAFF.